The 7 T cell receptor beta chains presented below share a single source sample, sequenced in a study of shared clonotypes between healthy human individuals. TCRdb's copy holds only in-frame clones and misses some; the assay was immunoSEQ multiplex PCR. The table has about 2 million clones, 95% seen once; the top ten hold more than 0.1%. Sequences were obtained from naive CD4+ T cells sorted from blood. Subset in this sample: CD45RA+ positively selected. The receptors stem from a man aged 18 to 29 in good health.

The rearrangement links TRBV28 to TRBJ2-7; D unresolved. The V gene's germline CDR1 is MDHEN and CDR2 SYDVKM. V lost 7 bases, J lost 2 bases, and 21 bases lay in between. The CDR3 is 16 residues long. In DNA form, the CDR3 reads TGTGCCAGCAACCCGAGAAGGGCAGTCAGGACCTACGAGCAGTACTTC. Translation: CASNPRRAVRTYEQYF.

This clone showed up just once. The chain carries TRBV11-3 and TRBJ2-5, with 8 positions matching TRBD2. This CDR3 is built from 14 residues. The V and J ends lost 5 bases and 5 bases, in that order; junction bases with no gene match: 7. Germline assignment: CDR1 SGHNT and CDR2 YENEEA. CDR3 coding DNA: TGTGCCAGCAGCCGGACGGGAGGGTTGGAGACCCAGTACTTC. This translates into CASSRTGGLETQYF.

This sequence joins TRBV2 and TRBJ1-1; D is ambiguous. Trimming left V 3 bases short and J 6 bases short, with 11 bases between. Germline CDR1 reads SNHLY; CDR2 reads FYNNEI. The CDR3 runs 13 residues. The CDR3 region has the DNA TGTGCCAGCAGTGAGATAGAAAGGGCTGAAGCTTTCTTT. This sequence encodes CASSEIERAEAFF. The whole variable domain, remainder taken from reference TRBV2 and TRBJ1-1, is EPEVTQTPSHQVTQMGQEVILRCVPISNHLYFYWYRQILGQKVEFLVSFYNNEISEKSEIFDDQFSVERPDGSNFTLKIRSTKLEDSAMYFCASSEIERAEAFFGQGTRLTVV.

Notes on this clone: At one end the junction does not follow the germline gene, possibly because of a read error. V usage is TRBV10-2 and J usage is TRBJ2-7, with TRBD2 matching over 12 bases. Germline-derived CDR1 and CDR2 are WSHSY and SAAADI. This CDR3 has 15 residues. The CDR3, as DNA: TGTGCCATCGGACTAGCGGGACTAAGCTCCTACGAGCAGTACTTC. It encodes CAIGLAGLSSYEQYF.

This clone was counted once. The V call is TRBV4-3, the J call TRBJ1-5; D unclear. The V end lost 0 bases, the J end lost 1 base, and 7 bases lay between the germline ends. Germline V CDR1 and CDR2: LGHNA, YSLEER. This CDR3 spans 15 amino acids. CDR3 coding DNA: TGCGCCAGCAGCCAAGATGCAGCAAGCAATCAGCCCCAGCATTTT. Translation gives CASSQDAASNQPQHF.

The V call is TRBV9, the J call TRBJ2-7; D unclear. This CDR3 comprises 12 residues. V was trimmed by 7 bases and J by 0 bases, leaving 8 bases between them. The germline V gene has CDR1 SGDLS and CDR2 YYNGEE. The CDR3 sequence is CASGSSSYEQYF. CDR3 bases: TGTGCCAGCGGTTCGAGCTCCTACGAGCAGTACTTC.

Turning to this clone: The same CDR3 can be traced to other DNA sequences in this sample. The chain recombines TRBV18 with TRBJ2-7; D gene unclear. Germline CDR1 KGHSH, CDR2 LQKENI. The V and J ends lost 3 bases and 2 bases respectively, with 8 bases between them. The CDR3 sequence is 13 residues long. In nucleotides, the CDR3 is TGTGCCAGCTCACCTCAAGGAGCCTACGAGCAGTACTTC. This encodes CASSPQGAYEQYF.